This TCR beta chain was obtained from a study of blood T cells in healthy people across ages. Study results and caveats: Unsorted PBMC input precluded a conclusive naive versus antigen-experienced comparison. Both higher diversity and more naive CD4+ cells marked long-lived donors when set against aged donors.

As for this clonotype: Its specificity is unknown.

The donors, healthy Caucasians from Russia, were aged roughly 6 to 90. The CDR3 has 13 residues. V shed 9 bases and J shed 0 bases, with 10 bases lying between them. CDR1 LGHNT and CDR2 FRNRAP come from the germline V gene. Primers used in a second PCR of about 6 to 11 cycles were a sample-barcoded 5' primer and a J-beta primer mix. TCRdb used MiXCR to reprocess the 5' RACE reads, holding one entry per CDR3 protein. The sample carries 800,000 to 900,000 distinct CDR3 sequences, less than 80% recorded once. The sample was blood. The receptor was isolated from a man aged 25-40 years in good health. The V call is TRBV12-5, the J call TRBJ2-3; D tentatively fits TRBD1 or TRBD2 (5 bases each). The CDR3 loop reads CASGAPSTDTQYF. For the CDR3, the DNA is TGTGCTAGCGGGGCTCCCAGCACAGATACGCAGTATTTT.